This is a list of T cell receptor beta chains from one sample in a study of cytomegalovirus exposure and HLA in healthy donors. Repertoires were generated with immunoSEQ multiplex PCR, while TCRdb's copy carries only in-frame clones and drops some. The table shows under 150,000 clones, with roughly 85% occurring only once. Sample: PBMCs. These receptors all stem from a man between 40 and 49 years old in good health and CMV-seronegative. The CDR3 runs from the conserved cysteine through the conserved F or W. Fields, in order: D gene, clone size, V gene, J gene, CDR3 DNA, CDR3 protein. D genes are given only for firm matches. Only some rows state a clone size, as once, few, many or a class for expanded clones.

>.|.|TRBV7-6|TRBJ2-7
TGTGCCAGCAGTCCCAGCAGACACACACCAGCCTACGAGCAGTACTTC
CASSPSRHTPAYEQYF
>TRBD2|.|TRBV19|TRBJ2-1
TGTGCCAGTAGTATAGCGGTTAGCGGGGGGCCTGAGCAGTTCTTC
CASSIAVSGGPEQFF
>TRBD1|.|TRBV7-9|TRBJ1-1
TGTGCCAGCAGCTTGGCAGGGGGGTTTAACACTGAAGCTTTCTTT
CASSLAGGFNTEAFF
>TRBD1|.|TRBV7-9|TRBJ2-6
TGTGCCAGCAGCCCCCGGACAGGGCAAGGGGCCAACGTCCTGACTTTC
CASSPRTGQGANVLTF
>TRBD1|.|TRBV5-1|TRBJ2-7
TGCGCCAGCAGCTTGGGCATGTCCGGGACAGGGGACGAGCAGTACTTC
CASSLGMSGTGDEQYF
>.|.|TRBV7-2|TRBJ1-4
TGTGCCAGCAGTCCCATGGGGGAGGCTAATGAAAAACTGTTTTTT
CASSPMGEANEKLFF
>.|.|TRBV5-4|TRBJ1-2
TGTGCCAGCAGCTCGACTGGGAGACAGGTACATGGCTACACCTTC
CASSSTGRQVHGYTF
>TRBD1|.|TRBV7-9|TRBJ1-5
TGTGCCAGCAGACCAGACAGGGTAGGTTATAGCAATCAGCCCCAGCATTTT
CASRPDRVGYSNQPQHF
>TRBD1|.|TRBV5-1|TRBJ2-7
TGCGCCAGCAGCTTGGCCGGGACAGAACCCTACGAGCAGTACTTC
CASSLAGTEPYEQYF
>.|.|TRBV9|TRBJ1-1
TGTGCCAGCAGCGTAGATGGGGGCGCGTGGGGCACTGAAGCTTTCTTT
CASSVDGGAWGTEAFF
>.|.|TRBV6-5|TRBJ2-5
TGTGCCAGCAGTTACGAGGGAGTGTGGGAGACCCAGTACTTC
CASSYEGVWETQYF
>TRBD1|.|TRBV4-3|TRBJ2-5
TGCGCCAGCAGCCACGGGACAGTAGAAGAGACCCAGTACTTC
CASSHGTVEETQYF
>TRBD1|.|TRBV18|TRBJ1-1
TGTGCCAGCTCACCAGGGACAGGGAATGAGGTCTTCTTT
CASSPGTGNEVFF
>TRBD2|.|TRBV5-4|TRBJ2-5
TGTGCCAGCAGCTTAGCGGGAGTGGGGGAGACCCAGTACTTC
CASSLAGVGETQYF
>TRBD2|.|TRBV5-1|TRBJ2-3
TGCGCCAGCAGCCGACCGGGACTAGCGGGAGGGCCCACAGATACGCAGTATTTT
CASSRPGLAGGPTDTQYF
>TRBD2|.|TRBV2|TRBJ2-1
TGTGCCAGCAGCCCCGGGGGGGTGAATGAGCAGTTCTTC
CASSPGGVNEQFF
>.|once|TRBV6-1|TRBJ1-2
TGTGCCAGCAGTGAAGCTCCGGACAGTTTCTATGGCTACACCTTC
CASSEAPDSFYGYTF
>TRBD1|.|TRBV5-1|TRBJ1-2
TGCGCCAGCAGCCCGCCGGGACAGGGGGGAATAGGCTATGGCTACACCTTC
CASSPPGQGGIGYGYTF
>.|.|TRBV9|TRBJ1-3
TGTGCCAGCAGCGTAGCTCCGACAGTACTGAACACCATATATTTT
CASSVAPTVLNTIYF